This T cell receptor beta chain was found in a study of post-analysis software for immune sequencing data. Unique molecular identifiers were carried by the TCR beta cDNA libraries. MiXCR, run by TCRdb on the PCR reads, gives a single entry per CDR3 protein. The sample records roughly 580,000 distinct CDR3 sequences, around 47% being singletons. The V end was cut by 0 bases, the J end by 7 bases, with 7 bases between. The CDR3 is 13 amino acids. Germline V CDR1 and CDR2: LGHDT, YNNKEL (reference sequence). Comment on this clonotype: What it binds is unknown.

Overall study findings and caveats: Elevated frequency relative to controls characterized several TRBV segments in patients, TRBV5-6, TRBV5-1 and TRBV20-1 among them.

The TCR comes from a girl between 5 and 17 years old with multiple sclerosis. The sequenced sample consisted of blood. V usage is TRBV3-1 and J usage is TRBJ2-1, with no clear D. CDR3: CASSQDWQNEQFF. Here the CDR3 DNA reads TGTGCCAGCAGCCAAGATTGGCAGAATGAGCAGTTCTTC.